One T cell receptor (beta chain) is described in this entry. The antigen remains unidentified. The source of the sample is a study of shared clonotypes between healthy human individuals. The wider study: The study drew on a couple of women and three men aged 18 to 49 as donors. Each donor's CD4 naive and CD4 memory cells filled three plates apiece, CD8 naive two, and CD8 memory one. Regarding the study as a whole: It was the non-shared clonotypes that had lower generation probabilities than clonotypes shared by all four donors. The study generally estimated greater richness for naive than memory subsets.

The junction had 4 bases not matched to a gene; V was cut back by 4 bases and J by 0 bases. The length of the CDR3 is 14 residues. Germline CDR1 and CDR2: SGHDT and YYEEEE. Measured with immunoSEQ multiplex PCR; TCRdb has only the in-frame clones, and not every one. Counted here are around 2.5 million clones, over 85% occurring once; the ten biggest clones make up approximately 0.35%. This receptor was taken from a man between 18 and 35 years old in good health. Some clones in this sample may be carry-over from other donors' samples. The chain couples TRBV5-6 to TRBJ2-7; TRBD1 matches 7 bases. The sequenced material came from naive CD4+ T cells from PBMCs. The subset denotes: CD45RA+ positively selected. CDR3 DNA sequence: TGTGCCAGCAGCCTTGGGACAGTCTCCTACGAGCAGTACTTC. Its translation is CASSLGTVSYEQYF.